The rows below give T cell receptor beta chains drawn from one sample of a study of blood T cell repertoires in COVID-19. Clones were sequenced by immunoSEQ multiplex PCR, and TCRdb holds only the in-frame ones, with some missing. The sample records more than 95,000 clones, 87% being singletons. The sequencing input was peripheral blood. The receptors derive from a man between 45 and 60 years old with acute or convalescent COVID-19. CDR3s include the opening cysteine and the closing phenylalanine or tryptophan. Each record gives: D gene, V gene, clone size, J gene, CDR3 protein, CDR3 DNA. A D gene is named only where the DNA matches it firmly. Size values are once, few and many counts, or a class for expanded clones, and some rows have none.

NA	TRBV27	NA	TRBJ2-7	CASSPDEGMRSYEQYF	TGTGCCAGCAGCCCCGACGAGGGTATGAGGTCCTACGAGCAGTACTTC
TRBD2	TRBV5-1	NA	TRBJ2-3	CASTPSGTSTDTQYF	TGCGCCAGCACCCCTAGCGGGACTAGCACAGATACGCAGTATTTT
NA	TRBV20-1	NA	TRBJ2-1	CSASGWNEQFF	TGCAGTGCTTCGGGGTGGAATGAGCAGTTCTTC
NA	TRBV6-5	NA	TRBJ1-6	CASRSRVDSPLHF	TGTGCCAGCAGGAGCAGGGTAGATTCACCCCTCCACTTT
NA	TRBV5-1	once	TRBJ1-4	CASSLDPGSEKLFF	TGCGCCAGCAGCTTGGATCCGGGGAGCGAAAAACTGTTTTTT
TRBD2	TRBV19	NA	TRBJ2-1	CASDSGLGSYNEQFF	TGTGCCAGTGACTCGGGACTAGGCTCCTACAATGAGCAGTTCTTC
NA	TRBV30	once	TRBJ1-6	CAWTRGLLFYNSPLHF	TGTGCCTGGACCAGGGGCCTACTGTTCTATAATTCACCCCTCCACTTT
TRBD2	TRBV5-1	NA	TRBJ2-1	CASSLEGGSSYNEQFF	TGCGCCAGCAGCTTGGAGGGCGGGAGCTCCTACAATGAGCAGTTCTTC
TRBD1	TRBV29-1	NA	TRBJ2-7	CSVETGFAYEQYF	TGCAGCGTTGAGACAGGGTTCGCCTACGAGCAGTACTTC
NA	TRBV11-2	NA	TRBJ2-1	CASSLVPLLPHNEQFF	TGTGCCAGCAGCTTGGTTCCCCTACTTCCTCACAATGAGCAGTTCTTC
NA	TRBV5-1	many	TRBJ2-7	CASSWRMLGGDGRPTYEQYF	TGCGCCAGCAGCTGGAGGATGCTAGGGGGGGACGGGAGGCCAACCTACGAGCAGTACTTC
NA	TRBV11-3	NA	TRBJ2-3	CASSIRGNTDTQYF	TGTGCCAGCAGTATCAGGGGAAACACAGATACGCAGTATTTT